This T cell receptor beta chain was retrieved from a study of cytotoxic CD8 clonotypes in ibrutinib-treated CLL. Study findings and constraints: Baseline clonality exceeded age-matched healthy donors and tracked circulating CD8+ T-cell counts. Clonality increased with ibrutinib response but returned toward baseline at progression.

Note on this clone: As yet, its antigen is unknown.

CDR1 and CDR2 from the germline V gene are LNHNV and YYDKDF (reference sequence). The CDR3 length is 14 residues. Trimming pared 0 bases from V and 8 bases from J, leaving 12 bases between. Clones were read by immunoSEQ multiplex PCR, and TCRdb kept only the in-frame ones, dropping some. This table has roughly 150,000 clones, approximately 80% appearing once. The material was PBMCs, obtained after 24 months of ibrutinib treatment. The rearrangement joins TRBV15 to TRBJ2-3; either TRBD1 or TRBD2 may supply D (5 bases each). This receptor was identified in a human donor with chronic lymphocytic leukemia. As DNA, the CDR3 is TGTGCCACCAGCAGAGATCGGGGCCTGGGTACGCAGTATTTT. This sequence encodes CATSRDRGLGTQYF.